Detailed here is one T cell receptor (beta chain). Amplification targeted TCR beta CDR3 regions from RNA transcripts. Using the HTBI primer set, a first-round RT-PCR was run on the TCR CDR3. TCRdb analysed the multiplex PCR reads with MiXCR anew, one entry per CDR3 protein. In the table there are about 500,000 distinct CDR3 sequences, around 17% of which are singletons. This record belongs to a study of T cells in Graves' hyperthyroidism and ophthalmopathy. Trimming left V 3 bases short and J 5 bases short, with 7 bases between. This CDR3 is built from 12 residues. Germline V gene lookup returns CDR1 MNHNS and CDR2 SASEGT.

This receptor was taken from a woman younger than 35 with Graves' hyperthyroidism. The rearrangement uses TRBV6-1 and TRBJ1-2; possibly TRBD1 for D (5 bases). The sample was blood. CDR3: CASSETAYGYTF. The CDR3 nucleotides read TGTGCCAGCAGTGAGACAGCGTATGGCTACACCTTC.